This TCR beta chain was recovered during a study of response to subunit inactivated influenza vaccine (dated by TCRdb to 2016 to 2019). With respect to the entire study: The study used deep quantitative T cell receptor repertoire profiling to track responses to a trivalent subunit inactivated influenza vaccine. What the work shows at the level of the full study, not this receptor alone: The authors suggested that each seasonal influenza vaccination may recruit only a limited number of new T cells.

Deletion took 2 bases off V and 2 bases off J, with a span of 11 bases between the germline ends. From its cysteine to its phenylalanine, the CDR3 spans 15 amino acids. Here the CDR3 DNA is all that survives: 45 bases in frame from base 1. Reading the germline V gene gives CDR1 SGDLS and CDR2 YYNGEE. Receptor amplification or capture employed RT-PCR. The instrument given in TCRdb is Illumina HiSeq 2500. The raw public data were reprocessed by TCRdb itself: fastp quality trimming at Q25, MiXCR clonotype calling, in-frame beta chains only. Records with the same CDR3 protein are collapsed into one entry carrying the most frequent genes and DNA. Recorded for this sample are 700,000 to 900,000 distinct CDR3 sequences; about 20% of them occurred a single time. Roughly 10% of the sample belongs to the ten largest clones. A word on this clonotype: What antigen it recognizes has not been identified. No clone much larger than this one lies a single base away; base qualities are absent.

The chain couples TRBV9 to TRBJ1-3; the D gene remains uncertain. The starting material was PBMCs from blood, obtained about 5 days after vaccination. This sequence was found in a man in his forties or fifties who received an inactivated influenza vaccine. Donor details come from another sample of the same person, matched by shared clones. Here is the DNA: TGTGCCAGCAGCGTCGTACCGGCGCCTGGAAACACCATATATTTT. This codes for CASSVVPAPGNTIYF. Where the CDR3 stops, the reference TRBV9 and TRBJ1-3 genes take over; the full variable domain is DSGVTQTPKHLITATGQRVTLRCSPRSGDLSVYWYQQSLDQGLQFLIQYYNGEERAKGNILERFSAQQFPDLHSELNLSSLELGDSALYFCASSVVPAPGNTIYFGEGSWLTVV.